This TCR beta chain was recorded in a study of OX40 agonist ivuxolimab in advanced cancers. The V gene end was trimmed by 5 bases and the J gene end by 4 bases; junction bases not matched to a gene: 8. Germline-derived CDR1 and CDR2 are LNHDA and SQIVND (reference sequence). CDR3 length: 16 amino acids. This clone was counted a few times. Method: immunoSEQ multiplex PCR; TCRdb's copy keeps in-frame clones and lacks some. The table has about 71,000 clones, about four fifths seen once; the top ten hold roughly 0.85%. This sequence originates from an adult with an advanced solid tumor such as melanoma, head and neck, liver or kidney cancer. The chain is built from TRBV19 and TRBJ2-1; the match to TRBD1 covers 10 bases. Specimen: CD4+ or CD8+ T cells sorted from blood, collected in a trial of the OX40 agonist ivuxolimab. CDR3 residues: CASSFRRQGAYNEQFF. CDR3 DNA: TGTGCCAGTAGTTTCCGTAGACAGGGGGCGTACAATGAGCAGTTCTTC. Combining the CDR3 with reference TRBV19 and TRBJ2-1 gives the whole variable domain DGGITQSPKYLFRKEGQNVTLSCEQNLNHDAMYWYRQDPGQGLRLIYYSQIVNDFQKGDIAEGYSVSREKKESFPLTVTSAQKNPTAFYLCASSFRRQGAYNEQFFGPGTRLTVL.